The 21 T cell receptor beta chains below were found in one sample sequenced in a study of cytomegalovirus exposure and HLA in healthy donors. Vbeta (60) and Jbeta (13) primers were used in the PCR. The protocol was immunoSEQ multiplex PCR, while the TCRdb copy is restricted to in-frame clones and leaves out a portion. Of 150,000 or so clones in the sample, more than 60% were seen once. Input material: PBMCs. The receptors shown here come from a woman between 40 and 50 years old in good health and CMV-seronegative.

The rearrangement links TRBV4-1 to TRBJ2-3; 8 nucleotides agree with TRBD2. This CDR3 spans 16 amino acids. With 4 bases clipped from V and 2 bases from J, the junction kept 8 bases outside the gene matches. CDR1 MGHRA and CDR2 YSYEKL come from the germline V gene. CDR3 in amino acids: CASSLAERGITDTQYF. As DNA, the CDR3 is TGCGCCAGCAGCCTAGCGGAGCGGGGGATCACAGATACGCAGTATTTT.

The V and J genes are TRBV11-3 and TRBJ1-2; D possibly corresponds to TRBD1 (5 bases). The CDR3 loop spans 14 amino acids. CDR1 and CDR2 from the germline V gene are SGHNT and YENEEA. V lost 3 bases, J lost 5 bases, and 13 bases lay in between. The DNA for the CDR3 is TGTGCCAGCAGCTTGGGGGAGGGGCCATATGGCTACACCTTC. It specifies CASSLGEGPYGYTF.

This clone appeared once. J is TRBJ1-4 and V is TRBV28; a weak D match, TRBD1 (5 bases). V was trimmed by 2 bases and J by 8 bases, leaving 21 bases between them. CDR1 is MDHEN, CDR2 SYDVKM, per germline. CDR3 length: 17 amino acids. The CDR3 sequence is CASSLPDGGGVGEKLFF. In nucleotides, the CDR3 is TGTGCCAGCAGTTTACCAGACGGGGGTGGGGTAGGAGAAAAACTGTTTTTT.

As regards this clone: The same CDR3 arises from other DNA sequences in this sample as well. The chain recombines TRBV2 with TRBJ1-2, with D possibly being TRBD1 (5 bases). This CDR3 has 13 amino acids. Germline V gives CDR1 SNHLY, CDR2 FYNNEI. The V gene lost 4 bases and the J gene lost 2 bases, with 8 bases spanning the gap. The CDR3 here is CASSVGQNYGYTF. CDR3 nucleotides: TGTGCCAGCAGTGTGGGGCAGAACTATGGCTACACCTTC.

The rearrangement uses TRBV5-1 and TRBJ2-7; 7 nucleotides line up with TRBD1. The CDR3 has 14 residues. In germline, CDR1 is SGHRS, CDR2 YFSETQ. Trimming removed 4 bases from V and 2 bases from J; junction bases left unmatched: 6. Written as DNA, the CDR3 is TGCGCCAGCAGCGGACAGGTCGGAACCTACGAGCAGTACTTC. Protein product: CASSGQVGTYEQYF. The full variable domain, its missing parts supplied by reference TRBV5-1 and TRBJ2-7, is KAGVTQTPRYLIKTRGQQVTLSCSPISGHRSVSWYQQTPGQGLQFLFEYFSETQRNKGNFPGRFSGRQFSNSRSEMNVSTLELGDSALYLCASSGQVGTYEQYFGPGTRLTVT.

This clone was picked up a small number of times. Other DNA sequences in the sample encode the same CDR3. V usage is TRBV5-1 and J usage is TRBJ1-1, with 7 bases lining up with TRBD1. This CDR3 is 14 amino acids long. Unmatched junction bases numbered 2, after V lost 2 bases and J lost 1 base. Germline V gene lookup returns CDR1 SGHRS and CDR2 YFSETQ. In nucleotides, the CDR3 is TGCGCCAGCAGCTTAAGGACAGGGAACACTGAAGCTTTCTTT. It codes for CASSLRTGNTEAFF.

The rearrangement joins TRBV29-1 to TRBJ1-2; D might be TRBD1 (6 bases). This CDR3 spans 13 amino acids. Germline V gene sequence: CDR1 SQVTM, CDR2 ANQGSEA. V was pared by 5 bases and J by 4 bases, with 14 bases between. The CDR3 DNA reads as TGCAGCGTTTGGCTGGGGGCAAGCTATGGCTACACCTTC. Translating gives CSVWLGASYGYTF.

The V and J genes are TRBV6-1 and TRBJ2-7, with 9 bases that match TRBD2. The V gene end was trimmed by 1 base and the J gene end by 2 bases; junction bases not matched to a gene: 3. The CDR3 consists of 15 residues. Germline V gives CDR1 MNHNS, CDR2 SASEGT. CDR3 loop: CASSEEVAGAYEQYF. CDR3 sequence (DNA): TGTGCCAGCAGTGAAGAGGTAGCGGGAGCCTACGAGCAGTACTTC.

The chain is built from TRBV10-3 and TRBJ2-5; TRBD1 is a possible D gene (5 bases). CDR1 ENHRY and CDR2 SYGVKD come from the germline V gene. The CDR3 runs 16 residues. The V end lost 5 bases, the J end lost 2 bases, and 18 bases lay between the germline ends. CDR3 sequence reads: CAISQGPARSQETQYF. The DNA of the CDR3 is TGTGCCATCAGTCAGGGCCCAGCGCGAAGTCAAGAGACCCAGTACTTC.

This clone was found once. The chain joins TRBV6-1 to TRBJ2-3; maybe TRBD2 (6 bases). The CDR3 has 15 residues. V was trimmed by 6 bases and J by 1 base, leaving 14 bases between them. The germline V gene encodes CDR1 MNHNS and CDR2 SASEGT. CDR3 in amino acids: CASSWTGGGTDTQYF. DNA of the CDR3: TGTGCCAGCAGCTGGACCGGAGGGGGCACAGATACGCAGTATTTT.

V and J are TRBV18 and TRBJ2-5; tentative D call: TRBD2 (7 bases). Matching the DNA end better, TRBJ2-7 makes the J call doubtful. Per germline, CDR1 KGHSH and CDR2 LQKENI. The CDR3 extends over 17 amino acids. As DNA, the CDR3 is TGTGCCAGCTCCCCATACGGCGGGGGCAAGAGCTCCTACGAGCAGTACTTC. The encoded protein is CASSPYGGGKSSYEQYF.

The gene calls are TRBV5-1 and TRBJ2-7, with 11 bases aligning to TRBD2. Germline CDR1 reads SGHRS; CDR2 reads YFSETQ. The CDR3 has 14 residues. V gave up 7 bases and J gave up 6 bases; unmatched junction bases: 9. Here the CDR3 DNA reads TGCGCCAGCGGACCACTAGCGGGAGCGGGCGAGCAGTACTTC. Amino acids: CASGPLAGAGEQYF.

V is TRBV5-5 and J is TRBJ1-1; possible D gene TRBD1, 6 bases. The V end lost 1 base, the J end lost 6 bases, and 16 bases lay between the germline ends. Germline V lookup: CDR1 SGHKS, CDR2 YYEKEE (reference sequence). The CDR3 loop spans 15 amino acids. The CDR3 loop is CASSLRQGQGAEAFF. In DNA, the CDR3 is TGTGCCAGCAGCTTGAGGCAGGGGCAAGGGGCTGAAGCTTTCTTT.

This chain connects TRBV5-1 to TRBJ1-6; maybe TRBD1 (6 bases). The CDR3 runs 18 residues. In germline, CDR1 is SGHRS, CDR2 YFSETQ. With 0 bases removed from V and 0 bases from J, the gap between germline ends came to 13 bases. CDR3 DNA sequence: TGCGCCAGCAGCTTGGTACGGGACACGAGCTCCTATAATTCACCCCTCCACTTT. This encodes CASSLVRDTSSYNSPLHF.

The rearrangement uses TRBV5-1 and TRBJ2-7; possible D gene TRBD2, 6 bases. The CDR3 loop spans 14 amino acids. Germline CDR1 is SGHRS and CDR2 is YFSETQ. V was clipped by 1 base and J by 3 bases, with 11 bases between them. This chain's CDR3 is CASSLKGTDYEQYF. For the CDR3, the DNA is TGCGCCAGCAGCTTGAAAGGGACTGACTACGAGCAGTACTTC.

This clone was seen just once. This chain connects TRBV7-9 to TRBJ1-2; possible D gene TRBD1, 5 bases. The CDR3 is 13 residues long. Germline V gives CDR1 SEHNR, CDR2 FQNEAQ (reference sequence). V was shortened by 2 bases and J by 8 bases, with 12 bases between the two germline ends. The CDR3: CASSLNEDNGYTF. In DNA, the CDR3 is TGTGCCAGCAGCTTAAATGAGGACAACGGCTACACCTTC.

The CDR3 DNA reads TGTGCCAGCAGCTTAGGTCCAGGGGGGTTGATTGGCACTGAAGCTTTCTTT. It is translated as CASSLGPGGLIGTEAFF. The chain joins TRBV7-6 to TRBJ1-1; 7 nucleotides match TRBD1. Germline V lookup: CDR1 SGHVS, CDR2 FNYEAQ. V lost 1 base and J lost 4; bases outside the gene matches: 12. The CDR3 is 17 residues long.

In this sample, this clone turned up a few times. The chain links TRBV5-1 to TRBJ1-4; tentative D call: TRBD1 (5 bases). The germline gives CDR1 SGHRS, CDR2 YFSETQ. Between the trimmed V and J ends, which lost 1 base and 8 bases, there was a span of 12 bases. CDR3 length: 14 residues. CDR3 DNA: TGCGCCAGCAGCTTGCGGCAGGGCCGGGAAAAACTGTTTTTT. It specifies CASSLRQGREKLFF.

Details on this clone: The conserved phenylalanine or tryptophan is not found at the CDR3 terminus, so this likely reflects a read error. V usage is TRBV4-1 and J usage is TRBJ1-5, with no clear D. CDR1 MGHRA and CDR2 YSYEKL come from the germline V gene. This CDR3 has 15 amino acids. V lost 1 base to trimming and J lost 1 base, with 8 bases between them. This CDR3 reads CASSQGLTSNQPQHV. The CDR3 DNA reads TGCGCCAGCAGCCAAGGCCTGACAAGCAATCAGCCCCAGCATGTT.

The rearrangement joins TRBV18 to TRBJ1-4, with 8 bases lining up with TRBD1. The trim removed 3 bases at V and 5 bases at J, leaving 2 bases unmatched. The CDR3 is made up of 14 amino acids. Germline CDR1 and CDR2: KGHSH and LQKENI. CDR3 amino acids: CASSPRQGNEKLFF. CDR3 coding DNA: TGTGCCAGCTCACCGCGACAGGGGAATGAAAAACTGTTTTTT. The whole variable domain, remainder taken from reference TRBV18 and TRBJ1-4, is NAGVMQNPRHLVRRRGQEARLRCSPMKGHSHVYWYRQLPEEGLKFMVYLQKENIIDESGMPKERFSAEFPKEGPSILRIQQVVRGDSAAYFCASSPRQGNEKLFFGSGTQLSVL.

The CDR3 spells CASSFYSTEAFF. In DNA, the CDR3 is TGTGCCAGCAGCTTCTACAGTACTGAAGCTTTCTTT. The chain joins TRBV7-2 to TRBJ1-1; D is ambiguous. The CDR3 sequence is 12 residues long. CDR1 is SGHTA, CDR2 FQGNSA, per germline. The V gene lost 3 bases and the J gene lost 5 bases, with 7 bases spanning the gap.